This T cell receptor beta chain was retrieved from a study of somatic mutations in cytotoxic T cells in rheumatoid arthritis (dated by TCRdb to 2016 to 2017). With regard to the full study: Right after diagnosis and prior to the start of any treatment, roughly 30 ml EDTA of peripheral blood was drawn from patients. Patients and controls did not essentially differ in median age, which was nearly identical between the groups. Whether expanded CD8+ T-cell clones in untreated, newly diagnosed rheumatoid arthritis carry somatic mutations was the study question, and clonality was characterized with TCRB deep sequencing. A FACSAria II or Sony SH800 was used to flow-sort some V beta antibody-stained T-cell populations at nearly 100% purity, and TCRB sequencing was also done on sorted V beta1+ cells. For 55 to 70 rheumatoid arthritis patients and 20 healthy controls, TCRB deep sequencing was carried out. On the study overall, not on this receptor specifically: Healthy controls showed no age-related increase in CD8+ clonality, whereas patients did (Spearman r ~ 0.49). CD8+ T-cell clonality in rheumatoid arthritis patients was not significantly different from that in age-matched healthy controls. Several identical CD8+ TCRB sequences were found in both blood and synovial fluid, and in about an eighth of the roughly 60 patients the largest CD8+ clone exceeded 20% of CD8+ cells. The expanded CD8+ clones had unknown antigen targets, and not appearing in virus-specific databases did not rule out that they were virus-specific. The slight TRBV07 underrepresentation in patients was not adjusted for multiple comparisons.

Points on this clone: Its antigen specificity is not known. No base quality values were provided; no much bigger clone lies one nucleotide off.

CD4+ and CD8+ cells were isolated by positive magnetic bead selection on an AutoMACS, and purity was checked by flow cytometry. After a first flow cytometry screen using a TCR V beta antibody panel, clonal expansions were characterized through TCRB deep sequencing of sorted CD8+ fractions. Peripheral blood mononuclear cells were isolated by Ficoll-Paque PLUS density gradient separation. Using Nucleospin Tissue or Tissue XS kits, DNA was extracted from CD4-enriched, CD8-enriched or PBMC samples, with quantification by a Qubit 2.0 fluorometer. From the cysteine up to the phenylalanine, the CDR3 has a length of 11 residues. Only CDR3 DNA remains: 33 bases, in frame from the first base. According to the germline V gene (reference sequence), CDR1 reads LNHNV and CDR2 reads YYDKDF. V lost 5 bases and J lost 7 bases; the stretch between them is 9 bases long. Sequencing of TCRB CDR3 was done on genomic DNA with the immunoSEQ assay. In the original analysis: Only a few patient CD8+ clones larger than 1% matched published virus-specific TCRB sequences when compared against them. Only productive TCRB rearrangements were included in the analyses. Clonality was calculated as a Shannon entropy-based productive clonality index, and a clone was defined by a unique TCRB CDR3 sequence. The template counts of each clone relative to the total templates per sample were used to calculate repertoire overlap between two samples. A correlation with a Spearman r of roughly 0.6 was found between V-gene usage by flow cytometry and V-gene usage by TCRB sequencing. Drawn from immuneACCESS, this table holds only the in-frame rearrangements with V and J called that TCRdb kept. Clones are partly lost; checked studies trace under half to an unresolved V gene and leave the rest unexplained. For V, J and clone size, that table is used; D and trimming come from the DNA. Present in this sample are about 19,000 clones, approximately 81% of which were seen just once. The ten biggest clones cover about 7% of the sample.

This receptor was obtained from a woman aged 40 to 49 with rheumatoid arthritis. The sample taken for sequencing was CD8+ T cells sorted from blood. The rearrangement joined TRBV15 to TRBJ2-7; the D gene is perhaps TRBD1, on 5 matching bases. The CDR3 here reads CATSPGLEQYF. The base sequence is TGTGCCACCAGCCCAGGGCTTGAGCAGTACTTC.